The subject of this entry is one TCR beta chain. This clonotype has a handful of counts. There is no known antigen for this receptor. The input lacks base qualities; no much larger clone sits a single base away. Sequenced on an Illumina HiSeq 1500. TCRdb reworked the public reads: Q25 trimming with fastp, MiXCR clone assembly, productive beta chains retained. Here each entry gathers all rows of one CDR3 protein and keeps the most common genes and DNA. This sample comprises around 270,000 distinct CDR3 sequences, roughly 10% of them detected only once. About 16% of the sample belongs to the ten largest clones. This record comes from a study of T cell repertoires in cytomegalovirus infection (dated by TCRdb to the late 2010s). For context, the study as a whole: Donor HLA type was relevant to the analysis, because carriage of CMV infection together with the matching HLA type was indicated by public TCR beta signatures.

Findings and caveats that apply to the study as a whole: Cumulative frequency of public TCR beta family members discriminated carriers of CMV infection plus the relevant HLA type in this cohort and an independent approximately 340-donor cohort. The ex vivo response was dominated by HLA-C-restricted CMV-specific TCR beta clonotypes, which also provided the single most frequent clonotype in two of eight donors.

Germline trimming amounts to 8 bases on V and 2 bases on J, with 12 as the count of junction bases outside the gene matches. The germline V gene encodes CDR1 MDHEN and CDR2 SYDVKM. Its CDR3 holds 15 amino acids, cysteine through phenylalanine. Only the CDR3 part of the read is kept: 45 bases, read in frame from the first base. The V gene is TRBV28 and the J gene is TRBJ2-7; 7 nucleotides in the junction match TRBD1. The source of this sequence is a human donor in good health (CMV status not recorded). Some clones in this sample may be carry-over from other donors' samples. Sequencing was done on a sample of PBMCs. The DNA sequence follows: TGTGCCAGCCATAATAGTTGGCAGGGGGCCTACGAGCAGTACTTC. It specifies CASHNSWQGAYEQYF.